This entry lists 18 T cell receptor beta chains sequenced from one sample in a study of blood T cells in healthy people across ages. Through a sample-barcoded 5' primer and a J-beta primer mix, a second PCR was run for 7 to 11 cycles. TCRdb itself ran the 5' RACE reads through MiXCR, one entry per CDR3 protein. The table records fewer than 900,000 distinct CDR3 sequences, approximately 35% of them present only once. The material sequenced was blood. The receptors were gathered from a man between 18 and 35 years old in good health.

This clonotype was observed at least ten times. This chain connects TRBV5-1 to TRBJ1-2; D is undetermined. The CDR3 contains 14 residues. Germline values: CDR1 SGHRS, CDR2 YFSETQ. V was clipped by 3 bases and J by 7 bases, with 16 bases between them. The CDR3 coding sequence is TGCGCCAGCAGCTCTTCCAATTCCGAGGGTGGCTACACCTTC. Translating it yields CASSSSNSEGGYTF.

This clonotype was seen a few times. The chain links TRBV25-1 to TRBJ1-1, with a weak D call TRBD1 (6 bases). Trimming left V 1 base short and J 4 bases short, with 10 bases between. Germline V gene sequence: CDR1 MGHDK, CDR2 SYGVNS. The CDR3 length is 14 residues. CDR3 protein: CASSEWGRGTEAFF. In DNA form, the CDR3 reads TGTGCCAGCAGTGAATGGGGGCGTGGCACTGAAGCTTTCTTT.

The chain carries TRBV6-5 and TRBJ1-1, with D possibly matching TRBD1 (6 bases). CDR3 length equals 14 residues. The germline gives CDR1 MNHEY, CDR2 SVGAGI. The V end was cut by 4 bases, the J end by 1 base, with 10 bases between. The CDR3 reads CASSWGGPNTEAFF. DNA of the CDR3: TGTGCCAGCAGTTGGGGGGGGCCGAACACTGAAGCTTTCTTT.

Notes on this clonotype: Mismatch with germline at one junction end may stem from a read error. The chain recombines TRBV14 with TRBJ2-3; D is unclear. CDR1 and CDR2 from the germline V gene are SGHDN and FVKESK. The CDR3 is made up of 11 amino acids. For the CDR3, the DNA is TGTGCCAGCGGCCACACAGATACGCAGTATTTT. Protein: CASGHTDTQYF.

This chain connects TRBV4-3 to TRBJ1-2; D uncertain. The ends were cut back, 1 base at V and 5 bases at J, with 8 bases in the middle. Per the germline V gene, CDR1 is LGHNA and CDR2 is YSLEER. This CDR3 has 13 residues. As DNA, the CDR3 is TGCGCCAGCAGCCAAGCCGGACTATATGGCTACACCTTC. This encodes CASSQAGLYGYTF.

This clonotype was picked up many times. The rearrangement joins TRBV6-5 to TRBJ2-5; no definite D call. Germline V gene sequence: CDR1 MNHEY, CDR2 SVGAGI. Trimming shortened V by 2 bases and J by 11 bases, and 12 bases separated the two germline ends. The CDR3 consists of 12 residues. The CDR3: CASSYRMDEQYF. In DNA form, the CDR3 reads TGTGCCAGCAGTTACAGAATGGATGAGCAGTACTTC.

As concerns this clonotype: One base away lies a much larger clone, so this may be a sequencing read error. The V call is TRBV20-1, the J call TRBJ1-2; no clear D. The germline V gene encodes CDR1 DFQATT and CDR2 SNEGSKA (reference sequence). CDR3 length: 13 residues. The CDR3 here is CSARDQNNYGCTF. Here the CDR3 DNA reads TGCAGTGCTAGAGATCAGAACAACTATGGCTGCACCTTC.

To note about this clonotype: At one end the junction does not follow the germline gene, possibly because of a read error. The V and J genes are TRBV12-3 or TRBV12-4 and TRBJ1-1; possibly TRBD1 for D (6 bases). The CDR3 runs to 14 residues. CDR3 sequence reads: CASNKVGARAETFF. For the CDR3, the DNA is TGTGCCAGCAACAAAGTGGGGGCGAGGGCTGAAACTTTCTTT.

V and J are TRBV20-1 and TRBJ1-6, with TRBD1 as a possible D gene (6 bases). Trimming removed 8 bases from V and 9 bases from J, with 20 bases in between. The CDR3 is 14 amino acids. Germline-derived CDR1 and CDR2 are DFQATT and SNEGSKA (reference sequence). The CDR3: CSLPGQNLGSPLHF. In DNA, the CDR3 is TGCAGTTTACCGGGACAAAATTTAGGTTCACCCCTCCACTTT.

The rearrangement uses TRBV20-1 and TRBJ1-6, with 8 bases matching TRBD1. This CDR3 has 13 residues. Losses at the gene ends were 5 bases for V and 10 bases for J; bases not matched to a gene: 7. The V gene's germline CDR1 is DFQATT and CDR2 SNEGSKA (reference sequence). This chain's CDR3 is CSAARQGASPLHF. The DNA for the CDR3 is TGCAGTGCTGCCCGCCAGGGGGCCTCACCCCTCCACTTT.

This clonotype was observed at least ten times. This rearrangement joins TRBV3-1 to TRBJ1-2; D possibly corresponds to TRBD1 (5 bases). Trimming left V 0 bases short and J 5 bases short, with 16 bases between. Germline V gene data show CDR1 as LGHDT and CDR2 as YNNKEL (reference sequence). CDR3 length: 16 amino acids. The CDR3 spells CASSQDGKGKRYGYTF. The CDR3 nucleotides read TGTGCCAGCAGCCAAGACGGGAAGGGGAAGAGGTATGGCTACACCTTC.

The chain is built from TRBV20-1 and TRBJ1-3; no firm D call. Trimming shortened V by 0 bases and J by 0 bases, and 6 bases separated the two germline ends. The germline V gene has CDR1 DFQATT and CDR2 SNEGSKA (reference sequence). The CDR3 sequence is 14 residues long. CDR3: CSARDHSSGNTIYF. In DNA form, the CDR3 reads TGCAGTGCTAGAGATCACAGCTCTGGAAACACCATATATTTT.

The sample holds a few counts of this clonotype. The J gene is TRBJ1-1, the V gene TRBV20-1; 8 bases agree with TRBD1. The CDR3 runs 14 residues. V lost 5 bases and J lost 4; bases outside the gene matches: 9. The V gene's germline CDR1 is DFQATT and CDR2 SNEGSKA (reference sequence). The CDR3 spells CSAPSGGYGTEAFF. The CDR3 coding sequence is TGCAGTGCTCCTTCAGGGGGCTACGGCACTGAAGCTTTCTTT.

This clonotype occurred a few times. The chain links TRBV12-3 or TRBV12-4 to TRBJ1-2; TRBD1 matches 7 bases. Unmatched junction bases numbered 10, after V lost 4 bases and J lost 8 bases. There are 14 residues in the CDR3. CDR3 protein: CASSSNPTGPGYTF. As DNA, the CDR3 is TGTGCCAGCAGTTCAAACCCGACAGGGCCCGGCTACACCTTC.

The CDR3 sequence is CAGGVGGPYNEQYF. The CDR3 coding sequence is TGTGCCGGGGGGGTCGGCGGGCCCTACAATGAGCAGTACTTC. The genes are TRBV27 and TRBJ2-7; 7 nucleotides line up with TRBD2. Losses at the gene ends were 11 bases for V and 7 bases for J; bases not matched to a gene: 17. CDR3 size: 14 residues. Looked up from germline, CDR1 is MNHEY and CDR2 is SMNVEV (reference sequence).

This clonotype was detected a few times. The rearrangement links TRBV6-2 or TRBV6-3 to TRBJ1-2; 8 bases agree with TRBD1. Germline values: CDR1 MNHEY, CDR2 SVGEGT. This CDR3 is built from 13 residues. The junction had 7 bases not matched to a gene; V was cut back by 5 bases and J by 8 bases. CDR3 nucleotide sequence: TGTGCCAGCAGTGATGGGACAGGAGGAGGCTACACCTTC. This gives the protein CASSDGTGGGYTF.

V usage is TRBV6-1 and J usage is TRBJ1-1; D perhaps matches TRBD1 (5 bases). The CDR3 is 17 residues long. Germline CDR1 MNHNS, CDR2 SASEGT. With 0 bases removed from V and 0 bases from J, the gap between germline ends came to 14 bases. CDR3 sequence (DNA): TGTGCCAGCAGTGAAGCGAGCGGACAACCGATGAACACTGAAGCTTTCTTT. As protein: CASSEASGQPMNTEAFF.

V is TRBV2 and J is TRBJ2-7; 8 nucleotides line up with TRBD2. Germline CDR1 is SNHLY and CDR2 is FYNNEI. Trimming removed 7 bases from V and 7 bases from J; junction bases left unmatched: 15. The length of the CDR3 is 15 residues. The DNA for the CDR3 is TGTGCCAGCACCGAACTAGCGGAGGGTCGTAGTGAGCAGTACTTC. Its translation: CASTELAEGRSEQYF. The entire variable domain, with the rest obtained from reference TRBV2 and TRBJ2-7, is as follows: EPEVTQTPSHQVTQMGQEVILRCVPISNHLYFYWYRQILGQKVEFLVSFYNNEISEKSEIFDDQFSVERPDGSNFTLKIRSTKLEDSAMYFCASTELAEGRSEQYFGPGTRLTVT.